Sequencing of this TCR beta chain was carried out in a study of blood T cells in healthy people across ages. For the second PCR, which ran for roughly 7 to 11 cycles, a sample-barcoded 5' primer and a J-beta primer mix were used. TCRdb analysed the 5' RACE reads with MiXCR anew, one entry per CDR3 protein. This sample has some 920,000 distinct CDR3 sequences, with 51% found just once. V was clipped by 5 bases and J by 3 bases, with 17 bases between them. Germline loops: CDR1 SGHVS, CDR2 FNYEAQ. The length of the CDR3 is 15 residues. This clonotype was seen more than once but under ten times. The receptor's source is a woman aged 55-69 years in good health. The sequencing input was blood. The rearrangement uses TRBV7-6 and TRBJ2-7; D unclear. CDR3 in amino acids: CASSPTLGQNYEQYF. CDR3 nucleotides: TGTGCCAGCAGCCCTACCCTTGGGCAGAACTACGAGCAGTACTTC.